Listed below are T cell receptor beta chains from one sample, sequenced in a study of blood T cell repertoires in COVID-19. Method: immunoSEQ multiplex PCR; TCRdb's copy keeps in-frame clones and lacks some. The table lists approximately 170,000 clones, roughly 90% of them singletons. Sequencing input: peripheral blood. Receptor source: a woman in her 70s with acute or convalescent COVID-19. The CDR3 runs from the conserved cysteine through the conserved F or W.

v_call cdr3_aa
TRBV5-6 CASSLLDEQYF
TRBV5-6 CASSLYMMNTEAFF
TRBV13 CASSLGDAGEQYF
TRBV6-5 CASGYGANTEAFF
TRBV2 CASRFEAIGQETQYF
TRBV29-1 CSVGQLQETQYF
TRBV2 CASGGGLYEQYF
TRBV19 CASSMTGLAKNIQYF
TRBV7-9 CASSSGGGEAFF
TRBV19 CASTGAGMNTGELFF
TRBV7-6 CASSTGSGGYSKTQYF
TRBV7-9 CASRSRAPYNYGYTF
TRBV27 CASSSLLAGGPTGELFF
TRBV9 CASSRDREATDTQYF
TRBV5-1 CASSPGRQTATNEKLFF
TRBV11-2 CASGPGTVNTGELFF
TRBV6-1 CASSEVGQVNSPLHF
TRBV6-6 CASSLDGQNTEAFF
TRBV12-3/TRBV12-4 CASSHRTEAFF
TRBV5-1 CASSLADSGGYTF
TRBV28 CASSQLATSYEQYF
TRBV5-1 CASSAKPGLAEPVRGTQYF
TRBV2 CASSGPGTGSQPQHF
TRBV10-3 CAIRQSMNTEAFF
TRBV7-8 CASSSSSGSTADTQYF
TRBV5-5 CASSFGTSGHYNEQFF
TRBV11-2 CASSPQGTAQDYGYTF
TRBV2 CASSPPSGSGSYNEQFF
TRBV30 CAWSRLSSTDTQYF
TRBV28 CASSAGQGYGYTF
TRBV6-1 CASRGQGVGEKLFF
TRBV2 CASSASGNYGYTF